These T cell receptor beta chains were read from a single sample in a study of CD8+CD57+ T cells in acquired aplastic anemia. TCRdb reanalysed the reads using MiXCR and keeps one entry per CDR3 protein. Counted here are hundreds of thousands of distinct CDR3 sequences, roughly 64% occurring once; the ten biggest clones make up approximately 4%. Sequencing was performed on sorted CD4+, CD8+, or CD8+CD57+ T cells (not recorded which) from PBMCs. The receptors here all came from a human donor in good health, serving as a control. CDR3s include the opening cysteine and the closing phenylalanine or tryptophan. Fields, in order: CDR3 protein, V gene.

CDR3aa: CASCAGTGAGANVLTF
v_gene: TRBV14

CDR3aa: CASSIRDFTAAFF
v_gene: TRBV11-2

CDR3aa: CASSIQNNQPQHF
v_gene: TRBV5-8

CDR3aa: CASRPGLKSEGYTF
v_gene: TRBV6-2/TRBV6-3

CDR3aa: CASSLAAGWYEQYF
v_gene: TRBV7-2

CDR3aa: CAWSSPGTLSDSPLHF
v_gene: TRBV30

CDR3aa: CASSWGGASEETQYF
v_gene: TRBV12-3/TRBV12-4

CDR3aa: CASSVTTGALDDYEQYF
v_gene: TRBV7-3

CDR3aa: CASSLDRGQVYEQYF
v_gene: TRBV9

CDR3aa: CASKRQGMGDTEAFF
v_gene: TRBV6-5

CDR3aa: CASSQDPQSGSYNEQFF
v_gene: TRBV4-3

CDR3aa: CASRNLEGGAYEQYF
v_gene: TRBV25-1

CDR3aa: CASSRQGTANEQFF
v_gene: TRBV12-3/TRBV12-4

CDR3aa: CASSAKFGTGGLTFF
v_gene: TRBV5-1